The present T cell receptor beta chain was sequenced within a study of blood T cell repertoires in COVID-19. This table comes from immunoSEQ multiplex PCR, and its TCRdb copy is limited to in-frame clones, with some not included. The repertoire holds about 320,000 clones, roughly 91% seen once, with roughly 11% in the top ten. Recruited during active infection, patients (from Seattle) were subsequently followed longitudinally. The V end was cut by 4 bases, the J end by 0 bases, with 8 bases between. Germline V gene sequence: CDR1 SGHNT, CDR2 YYREEE (reference sequence). This CDR3 contains 14 residues.

This chain connects TRBV5-4 to TRBJ1-3; maybe TRBD1 (5 bases). Sequences were obtained from peripheral blood. This receptor was identified in a woman in her twenties or thirties with COVID-19, enrolled during active disease. CDR3 sequence: CASSPTVSGNTIYF. The DNA for the CDR3 is TGTGCCAGCAGCCCGACAGTCTCTGGAAACACCATATATTTT. The whole variable domain, remainder taken from reference TRBV5-4 and TRBJ1-3, is ETGVTQSPTHLIKTRGQQVTLRCSSQSGHNTVSWYQQALGQGPQFIFQYYREEENGRGNFPPRFSGLQFPNYSSELNVNALELDDSALYLCASSPTVSGNTIYFGEGSWLTVV.